These 27 T cell receptor beta chains originate from one sample sequenced in a study of T-cell reconstitution after alpha-beta-depleted transplantation in children. Preparation of the TCRbeta library used unique molecular identifiers. TCRdb itself ran the PCR reads through MiXCR, one entry per CDR3 protein. The sample records over 25,000 distinct CDR3 sequences, nearly 6.5% being singletons. Which antigens these TCRs recognize remains unknown. Whole-study results and caveats: The origin of alpha-beta T cells about two months after transplant was reportedly several hundred expanded graft clones.

The starting material was peripheral blood, obtained 60 days after TCRalphabeta/CD19-depleted stem cell transplant. Every receptor here comes from a child younger than two who had a stem cell transplant for acute myeloid leukemia, so the T cells may come from the graft donor.

In this sample, this clonotype turned up many times. The V gene is TRBV25-1, the J gene TRBJ2-3, with D maybe TRBD1 (5 bases). This CDR3 has 16 residues. Looked up from germline, CDR1 is MGHDK and CDR2 is SYGVNS. V gave up 2 bases and J gave up 3 bases, with 15 bases separating them. In DNA, the CDR3 is TGTGCCAGCAGTGAACCTCAGGGCATAGAGACAGATACGCAGTATTTT. Amino acids: CASSEPQGIETDTQYF.

This clonotype was recorded at least ten times. The rearrangement links TRBV4-2 to TRBJ2-1; D gene ambiguous. This CDR3 has 14 residues. V was cut by 3 bases and J by 2 bases, with 8 bases left in between. CDR1 and CDR2 from the germline V gene are LGHNA and YNFKEQ. The CDR3 loop reads CASSQDVAYNEQFF. In nucleotides, the CDR3 is TGTGCCAGCAGCCAGGACGTAGCCTACAATGAGCAGTTCTTC.

This clonotype was seen repeatedly, ten times or more. The chain employs TRBV7-3 and TRBJ2-7; TRBD2 matches 10 bases. Trimming cost V 3 bases and J 5 bases; bases outside gene matches: 7. CDR3 size: 15 residues. The germline CDR1 and CDR2 sequences are SGHTA and FQGTGA. Here the CDR3 DNA reads TGTGCCAGCAGCTTCTCAGCGGGAGGGCGCCACGAGCAGTACTTC. Residues: CASSFSAGGRHEQYF. The full variable domain, in which reference TRBV7-3 and TRBJ2-7 provide the parts outside the CDR3, is GAGVSQTPSNKVTEKGKYVELRCDPISGHTALYWYRQSLGQGPEFLIYFQGTGAADDSGLPNDRFFAVRPEGSVSTLKIQRTERGDSAVYLCASSFSAGGRHEQYFGPGTRLTVT.

This clonotype was detected ten times or more. The V and J genes are TRBV6-2 or TRBV6-3 and TRBJ2-6; D perhaps matches TRBD1 (6 bases). This CDR3 spans 16 amino acids. Between the trimmed V and J ends, which lost 6 bases and 0 bases, there was a span of 12 bases. CDR1 and CDR2 from the germline V gene are MNHEY and SVGEGT. The CDR3 coding sequence is TGTGCCAGCAGCGCCCCAGGGGTCTCTGGGGCCAACGTCCTGACTTTC. It translates to CASSAPGVSGANVLTF.

CDR3 in DNA: TGTGCCAGCAGCTCGCCGGGACTAGCGGATTCAGATACGCAGTATTTT. Protein: CASSSPGLADSDTQYF. The chain is built from TRBV7-2 and TRBJ2-3; 11 bases are a match to TRBD2. This CDR3 has 16 residues. Per the germline V gene, CDR1 is SGHTA and CDR2 is FQGNSA. Unmatched junction bases numbered 7, after V lost 4 bases and J lost 4 bases.

On this clonotype itself: This clone may be a read error of a much larger clone one base away. V is TRBV5-5 and J is TRBJ1-1; D is uncertain. The CDR3 has 11 residues. CDR1 and CDR2 (germline): SGHKS, YYEKEE (reference sequence). The CDR3 loop reads CASSPRTEALF. The CDR3 DNA sequence: TGTGCCAGCAGCCCGCGCACTGAAGCTCTCTTT.

To note about this clonotype: Given a much more abundant clone one base away, this may be a read error. The V call is TRBV4-2, the J call TRBJ2-2; D is possibly TRBD2 (5 bases). In germline, CDR1 is LGHNA, CDR2 YNFKEQ. This CDR3 region has 15 residues. V was pared by 3 bases and J by 5 bases, with 13 bases between. This CDR3 is CASSHANTSTGELFF. CDR3 DNA: TGTGCCAGCAGCCATGCTAATACTAGTACCGGGGAGCTGTTTTTT.

This clonotype was counted ten times or more. The chain is built from TRBV5-6 and TRBJ2-1, with D possibly TRBD1 on 6 matching bases. Trimming took off 3 bases at V and 1 base at J, with 14 bases between the two ends. Germline-derived CDR1 and CDR2 are SGHDT and YYEEEE. There are 16 residues in the CDR3. In DNA form, the CDR3 reads TGTGCCAGCAGCTCCCCTTACAGGGATTCCTACAATGAGCAGTTCTTC. Protein sequence: CASSSPYRDSYNEQFF.

This clonotype has a count of ten or more. The chain has TRBV7-9 and TRBJ2-1; 9 positions agree with TRBD1. The V gene end was trimmed by 2 bases and the J gene end by 2 bases; junction bases not matched to a gene: 4. From germline, CDR1 is SEHNR and CDR2 FQNEAQ (reference sequence). There are 16 residues in the CDR3. DNA for the CDR3: TGTGCCAGCAGCTTAACGAGGACAGGGGCCTACAATGAGCAGTTCTTC. Its protein is CASSLTRTGAYNEQFF.

This clonotype was seen repeatedly, ten times or more. The chain uses TRBV9 and TRBJ2-1; unclear D gene. Germline-derived CDR1 and CDR2 are SGDLS and YYNGEE. V was trimmed by 2 bases and J by 9 bases, leaving 9 bases between them. The CDR3 covers 12 residues. The CDR3 spells CASSVTPTEQFF. The DNA of the CDR3 is TGTGCCAGCAGCGTGACACCCACTGAGCAGTTCTTC.

There are many counts of this clonotype. The chain links TRBV28 to TRBJ2-1, with 8 bases that match TRBD2. The trim removed 5 bases at V and 7 bases at J, leaving 19 bases unmatched. The CDR3 has 18 residues. Germline V gene sequence: CDR1 MDHEN, CDR2 SYDVKM. The CDR3 DNA follows: TGTGCCAGCAGTCCAGGACTGCCTAGCGGGTGGGGGCTTAATGAGCAGTTCTTC. This gives the protein CASSPGLPSGWGLNEQFF.

This clonotype was recorded many times. CDR3 DNA: TGCAGCGTTGGGACTAGGAATGAGCAGTTCTTC. Protein product: CSVGTRNEQFF. V and J are TRBV29-1 and TRBJ2-1; 7 bases align to TRBD2. CDR1 SQVTM and CDR2 ANQGSEA come from the germline V gene. CDR3 length equals 11 residues. V shed 4 bases and J 7 bases; nucleotides not matched to a gene: 1.

This clonotype was seen repeatedly, ten times or more. The chain uses TRBV4-3 and TRBJ2-1, with a possible D match to TRBD2 (6 bases). Germline values: CDR1 LGHNA, CDR2 YSLEER. The length of the CDR3 is 14 residues. V was shortened by 0 bases and J by 8 bases, with 11 bases between the two germline ends. This CDR3 is CASSQENRRDEQFF. The CDR3 DNA is TGCGCCAGCAGCCAAGAAAATAGGAGGGATGAGCAGTTCTTC.

The V call is TRBV24-1, the J call TRBJ2-1; maybe TRBD1 (6 bases). V lost 2 bases and J 4 bases, leaving 17 bases between the germline ends. Germline assignment: CDR1 KGHDR and CDR2 SFDVKD. This CDR3 spans 17 amino acids. The DNA for the CDR3 is TGTGCCACCAGTGATTCCCGCAGGGGACGAGTGTACAATGAGCAGTTCTTC. It codes for CATSDSRRGRVYNEQFF.

This clonotype was detected ten times or more. The chain links TRBV30 to TRBJ2-7, with D possibly TRBD1 on 6 matching bases. Germline CDR1 reads GTSNPN; CDR2 reads SVGIG (reference sequence). V dropped 2 bases and J dropped 9 bases, with 11 bases sitting between them. The CDR3 is 11 amino acids. The CDR3 here is CAWSQTGRQYF. CDR3 coding DNA: TGTGCCTGGAGTCAGACAGGTCGGCAGTACTTC.

This clonotype was detected ten times or more. V usage is TRBV7-9 and J usage is TRBJ2-7, with 12 nucleotides matching TRBD1. In germline, CDR1 is SEHNR, CDR2 FQNEAQ (reference sequence). The length of the CDR3 is 15 residues. Trimming took 6 bases from V and 5 from J; bases not matched to a gene: 8. Written as DNA, the CDR3 is TGTGCCAGCAGGGGCGAAGGGACAGGGGGCCACGAGCAGTACTTC. Protein: CASRGEGTGGHEQYF.

This clonotype has ten or more counts. A much larger clone lies one base from this, so it may be a read error. The CDR3 bases are TGTGCCAGCAGCCAAGAAACGCAGGGGGGGTCTGAAGCTTTCTTT. Translating gives CASSQETQGGSEAFF. The chain links TRBV4-2 to TRBJ1-1, with 7 bases aligning to TRBD1. V lost 0 bases and J lost 6; bases outside the gene matches: 7. Per the germline V gene, CDR1 is LGHNA and CDR2 is YNFKEQ. The CDR3 has 15 residues.

The table lists this clonotype with many counts. The chain couples TRBV11-2 to TRBJ2-1; D is ambiguous. The CDR3 totals 16 residues. Per germline, CDR1 SGHAT and CDR2 FQNNGV. V was shortened by 5 bases and J by 2 bases, with 16 bases between the two germline ends. This CDR3 is CASSLLGLLPYNEQFF. CDR3 nucleotides: TGTGCCAGCAGCCTCTTAGGGTTGCTCCCCTACAATGAGCAGTTCTTC.

This clonotype was counted a few times. This chain's CDR3 is CASSPLQGSGANVLTF. The CDR3 DNA sequence: TGTGCCAGCAGCCCCCTCCAGGGTAGTGGGGCCAACGTCCTGACTTTC. The chain carries TRBV7-9 and TRBJ2-6; D might be TRBD1 (5 bases). The germline gives CDR1 SEHNR, CDR2 FQNEAQ (reference sequence). The germline V and J ends were trimmed by 5 bases and 3 bases, with 14 bases remaining between them. The CDR3 is 16 residues long.

This clonotype was counted ten times or more. This chain uses TRBV20-1 with TRBJ2-3; no clear D. The germline gives CDR1 DFQATT, CDR2 SNEGSKA (reference sequence). The CDR3 runs 12 residues. V lost 8 bases to trimming and J lost 2 bases, with 11 bases between them. The CDR3 region is CSPPPVTDTQYF. The CDR3 DNA reads TGCAGTCCTCCCCCAGTCACAGATACGCAGTATTTT.

This clonotype was recorded many times. The rearrangement uses TRBV11-2 and TRBJ2-7; D unclear. The CDR3 runs to 11 residues. V was trimmed by 5 bases and J by 6 bases, leaving 8 bases between them. Germline values: CDR1 SGHAT, CDR2 FQNNGV. The CDR3 nucleotides are TGTGCCAGCAGCCTTAGGAGCGAGCAGTACTTC. This encodes CASSLRSEQYF. The whole variable domain, remainder taken from reference TRBV11-2 and TRBJ2-7, is EAGVAQSPRYKIIEKRQSVAFWCNPISGHATLYWYQQILGQGPKLLIQFQNNGVVDDSQLPKDRFSAERLKGVDSTLKIQPAKLEDSAVYLCASSLRSEQYFGPGTRLTVT.

This clonotype appeared many times. The chain couples TRBV6-1 to TRBJ2-4; weak D call: TRBD2 (5 bases). The V and J ends lost 5 bases and 8 bases respectively, with 13 bases between them. From germline, CDR1 is MNHNS and CDR2 SASEGT. CDR3 length equals 13 residues. CDR3 region: CASSTSAGDIQYF. In nucleotides, the CDR3 is TGTGCCAGCAGTACCTCCGCCGGGGACATTCAGTACTTC.

This clonotype was detected ten times or more. The genes are TRBV7-8 and TRBJ1-5; 7 nucleotides agree with TRBD1. Unmatched junction bases numbered 10, after V lost 5 bases and J lost 0 bases. CDR1 is SGHVS, CDR2 FQNEAQ, per germline. The CDR3 spans 17 residues. The CDR3 sequence is CASSPWDRLISNQPQHF. The CDR3 DNA reads as TGTGCCAGCAGCCCCTGGGACAGACTTATTAGCAATCAGCCCCAGCATTTT. The whole variable domain, remainder taken from reference TRBV7-8 and TRBJ1-5, is GAGVSQSPRYKVAKRGQDVALRCDPISGHVSLFWYQQALGQGPEFLTYFQNEAQLDKSGLPSDRFFAERPEGSVSTLKIQRTQQEDSAVYLCASSPWDRLISNQPQHFGDGTRLSIL.

This clonotype has at least ten counts. The chain employs TRBV28 and TRBJ1-1; D unclear. This CDR3 comprises 13 residues. Trimming shortened V by 6 bases and J by 6 bases, and 14 bases separated the two germline ends. Germline V lookup: CDR1 MDHEN, CDR2 SYDVKM. CDR3 nucleotides: TGTGCCAGCAGACTTATTGTGGGGTCTGAAGCTTTCTTT. This sequence encodes CASRLIVGSEAFF.

This clonotype was seen ten or more times. The gene calls are TRBV12-3 or TRBV12-4 and TRBJ1-2, with a weak D call TRBD1 (5 bases). V shed 0 bases and J shed 4 bases, with 9 bases lying between them. There are 14 residues in the CDR3. CDR3 DNA: TGTGCCAGCAGTTTAGCAGGCGGGGGCTATGGCTACACCTTC. Amino acid sequence: CASSLAGGGYGYTF.

This clonotype came up many times. This rearrangement joins TRBV7-9 to TRBJ1-2, with D maybe TRBD1 (6 bases). The CDR3 consists of 15 residues. CDR1 and CDR2 from the germline V gene are SEHNR and FQNEAQ (reference sequence). Deletions cut 5 bases from V and 3 bases from J, with 16 bases between. The CDR3: CASSLSGGADYGYTF. The CDR3 DNA sequence: TGTGCCAGCAGCCTTAGCGGGGGCGCGGACTATGGCTACACCTTC.

This clonotype was seen ten or more times. The chain employs TRBV5-1 and TRBJ1-1; D remains unclear. Germline CDR1 is SGHRS and CDR2 is YFSETQ. Trimming pared 5 bases from V and 6 bases from J, leaving 26 bases between. The CDR3 covers 17 residues. CDR3 DNA sequence: TGCGCCAGCAGTAGCCCCAGCGGCAGCCCCGGTTACGCTGAAGCTTTCTTT. Translated: CASSSPSGSPGYAEAFF.